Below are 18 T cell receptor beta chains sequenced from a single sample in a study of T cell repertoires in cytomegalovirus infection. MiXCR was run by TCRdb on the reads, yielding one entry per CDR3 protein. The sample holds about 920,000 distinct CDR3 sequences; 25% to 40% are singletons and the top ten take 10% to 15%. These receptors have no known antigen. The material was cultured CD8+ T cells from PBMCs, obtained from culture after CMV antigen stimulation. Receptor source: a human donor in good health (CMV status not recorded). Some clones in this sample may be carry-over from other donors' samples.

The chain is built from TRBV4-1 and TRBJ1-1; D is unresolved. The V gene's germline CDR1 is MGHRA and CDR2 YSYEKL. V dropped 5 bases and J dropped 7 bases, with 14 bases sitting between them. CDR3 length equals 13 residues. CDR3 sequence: CASSFLAKGEAFF. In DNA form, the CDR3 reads TGCGCCAGCAGCTTCCTGGCCAAGGGTGAAGCTTTCTTT.

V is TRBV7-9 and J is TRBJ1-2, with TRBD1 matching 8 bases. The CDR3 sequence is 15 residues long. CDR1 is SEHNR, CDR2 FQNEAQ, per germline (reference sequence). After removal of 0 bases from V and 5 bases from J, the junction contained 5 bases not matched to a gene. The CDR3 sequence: CASSLAVQGGYGYTF. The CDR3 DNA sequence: TGTGCCAGCAGCTTAGCGGTACAGGGGGGGTATGGCTACACCTTC.

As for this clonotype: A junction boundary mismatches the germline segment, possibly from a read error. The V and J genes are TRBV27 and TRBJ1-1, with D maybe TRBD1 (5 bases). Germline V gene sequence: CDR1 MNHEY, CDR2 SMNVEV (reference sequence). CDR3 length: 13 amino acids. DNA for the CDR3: TGTGTCAGCAGCCTAACAGGGAACACTGAAGCTTTCTTT. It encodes CVSSLTGNTEAFF.

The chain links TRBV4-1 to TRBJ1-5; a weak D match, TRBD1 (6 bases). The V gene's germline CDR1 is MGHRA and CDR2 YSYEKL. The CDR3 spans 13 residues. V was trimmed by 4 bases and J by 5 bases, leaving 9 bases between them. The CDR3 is CASSRGGYQPQHF. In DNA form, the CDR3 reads TGCGCCAGCAGCCGGGGGGGCTATCAGCCCCAGCATTTT.

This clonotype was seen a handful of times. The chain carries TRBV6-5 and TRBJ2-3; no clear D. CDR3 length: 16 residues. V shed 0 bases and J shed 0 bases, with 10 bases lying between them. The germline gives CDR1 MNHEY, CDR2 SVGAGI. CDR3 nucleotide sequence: TGTGCCAGCAGTTACTCTTTCGGACCAAGCACAGATACGCAGTATTTT. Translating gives CASSYSFGPSTDTQYF.

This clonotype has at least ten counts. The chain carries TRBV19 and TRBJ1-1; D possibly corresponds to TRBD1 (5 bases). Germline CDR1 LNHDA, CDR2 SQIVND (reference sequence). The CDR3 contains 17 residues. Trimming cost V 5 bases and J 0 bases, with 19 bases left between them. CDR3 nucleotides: TGTGCCAGTAGTCGGGCGCCATTGGGGGACCTGAACACTGAAGCTTTCTTT. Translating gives CASSRAPLGDLNTEAFF.

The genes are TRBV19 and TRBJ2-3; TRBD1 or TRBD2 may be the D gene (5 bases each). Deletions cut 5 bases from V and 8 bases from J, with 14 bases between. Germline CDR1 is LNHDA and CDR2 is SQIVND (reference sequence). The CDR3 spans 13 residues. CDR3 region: CASSPGTTGTQYF. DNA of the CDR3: TGTGCCAGTAGTCCCGGGACCACCGGTACGCAGTATTTT.

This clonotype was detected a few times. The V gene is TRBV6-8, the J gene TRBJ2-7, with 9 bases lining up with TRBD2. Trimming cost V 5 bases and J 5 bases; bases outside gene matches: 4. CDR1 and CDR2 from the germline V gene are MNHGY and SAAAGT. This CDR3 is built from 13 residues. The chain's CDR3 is CASSVSGGDEQYF. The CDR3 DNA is TGTGCCAGCAGTGTTAGCGGGGGCGACGAGCAGTACTTC.

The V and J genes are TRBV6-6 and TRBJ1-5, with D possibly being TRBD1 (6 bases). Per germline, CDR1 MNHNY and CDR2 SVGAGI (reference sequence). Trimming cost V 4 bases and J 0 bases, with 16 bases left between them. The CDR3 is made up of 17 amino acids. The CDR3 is CASSFLLGGYSNQPQHF. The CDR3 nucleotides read TGTGCCAGCAGTTTCCTACTAGGGGGATATAGCAATCAGCCCCAGCATTTT.

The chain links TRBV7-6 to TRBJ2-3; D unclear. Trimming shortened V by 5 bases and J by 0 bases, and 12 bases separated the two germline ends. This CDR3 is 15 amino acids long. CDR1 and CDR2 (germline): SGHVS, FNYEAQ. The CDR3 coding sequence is TGTGCCAGCAGCAGAAGCGAATCTAGCACAGATACGCAGTATTTT. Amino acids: CASSRSESSTDTQYF.

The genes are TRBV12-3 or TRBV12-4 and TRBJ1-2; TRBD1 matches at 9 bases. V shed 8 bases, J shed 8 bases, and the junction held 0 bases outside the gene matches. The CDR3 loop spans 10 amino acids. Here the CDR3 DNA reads TGTGCCAGCGGGACAGGGGGCTACACCTTC. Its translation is CASGTGGYTF.

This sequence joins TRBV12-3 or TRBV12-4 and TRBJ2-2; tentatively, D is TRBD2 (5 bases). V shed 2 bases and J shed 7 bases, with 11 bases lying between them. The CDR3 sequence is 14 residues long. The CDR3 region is CASSLRPAGGELFF. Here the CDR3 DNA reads TGTGCCAGCAGTTTACGGCCGGCGGGCGGGGAGCTGTTTTTT.

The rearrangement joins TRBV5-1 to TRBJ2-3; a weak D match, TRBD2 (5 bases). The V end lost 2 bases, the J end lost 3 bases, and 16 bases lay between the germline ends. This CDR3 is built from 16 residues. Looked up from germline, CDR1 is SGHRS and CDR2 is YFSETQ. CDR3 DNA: TGCGCCAGCAGCTTACTAGGAGTCTCCAGGACAGATACGCAGTATTTT. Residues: CASSLLGVSRTDTQYF.

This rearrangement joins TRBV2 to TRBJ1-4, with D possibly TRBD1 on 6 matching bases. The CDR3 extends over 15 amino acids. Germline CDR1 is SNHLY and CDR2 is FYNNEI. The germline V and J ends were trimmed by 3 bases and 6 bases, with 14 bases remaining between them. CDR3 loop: CASSDLGGRDEKLFF. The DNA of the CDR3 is TGTGCCAGCAGTGATCTGGGGGGCCGCGATGAAAAACTGTTTTTT.

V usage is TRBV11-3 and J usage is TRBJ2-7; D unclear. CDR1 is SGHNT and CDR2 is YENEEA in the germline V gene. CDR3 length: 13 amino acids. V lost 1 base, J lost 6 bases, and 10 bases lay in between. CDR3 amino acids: CASSLVDLSEQYF. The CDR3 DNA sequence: TGTGCCAGCAGCTTAGTCGACCTTTCCGAGCAGTACTTC.

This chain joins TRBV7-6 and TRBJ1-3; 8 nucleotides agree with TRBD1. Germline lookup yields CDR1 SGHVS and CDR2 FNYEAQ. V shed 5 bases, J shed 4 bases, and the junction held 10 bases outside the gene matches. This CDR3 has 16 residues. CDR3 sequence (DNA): TGTGCCAGCAGCACCCGGGACAGGACCACGGGAAACACCATATATTTT. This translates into CASSTRDRTTGNTIYF.

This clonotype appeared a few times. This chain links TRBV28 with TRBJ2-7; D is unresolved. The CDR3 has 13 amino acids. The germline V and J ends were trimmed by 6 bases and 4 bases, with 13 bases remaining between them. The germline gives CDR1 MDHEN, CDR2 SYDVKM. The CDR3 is CASRDEDSYEQYV. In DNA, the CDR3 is TGTGCCAGCAGGGACGAGGATTCTTACGAGCAGTACGTC.

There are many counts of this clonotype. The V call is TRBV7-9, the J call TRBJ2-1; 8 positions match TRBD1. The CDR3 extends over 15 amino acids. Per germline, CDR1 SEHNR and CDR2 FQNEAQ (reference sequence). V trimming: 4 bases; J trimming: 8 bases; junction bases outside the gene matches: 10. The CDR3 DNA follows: TGTGCCAGCAGCTCCTACCGGGACAGGCCCCATGAGCAGTTCTTC. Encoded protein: CASSSYRDRPHEQFF. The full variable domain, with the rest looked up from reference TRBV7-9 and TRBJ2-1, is DTGVSQNPRHKITKRGQNVTFRCDPISEHNRLYWYRQTLGQGPEFLTYFQNEAQLEKSRLLSDRFSAERPKGSFSTLEIQRTEQGDSAMYLCASSSYRDRPHEQFFGPGTRLTVL.